Presented here are 32 T cell receptor beta chains from one specimen sequenced in a study of cytomegalovirus exposure and HLA in healthy donors. PCR amplification relied on 60 Vbeta primers (plus 13 Jbeta primers). Sequenced by immunoSEQ multiplex PCR; TCRdb stores in-frame clones only, minus some. The listing records roughly 120,000 clones. The sequenced sample was PBMCs. These receptors were obtained from a man in his forties in good health and CMV-seropositive.

The V gene is TRBV2, the J gene TRBJ2-1; 8 nucleotides match TRBD2. CDR3 length: 14 amino acids. The V gene end was trimmed by 10 bases and the J gene end by 8 bases; junction bases not matched to a gene: 13. Looked up from germline, CDR1 is SNHLY and CDR2 is FYNNEI. CDR3: CATTPSGSRYEQFF. In nucleotides, the CDR3 is TGTGCCACGACCCCCAGCGGGAGTCGCTATGAGCAGTTCTTC.

The chain joins TRBV28 to TRBJ2-7; 11 nucleotides match TRBD2. Germline CDR1 and CDR2: MDHEN and SYDVKM. The V and J ends lost 0 bases and 0 bases, in that order; junction bases with no gene match: 4. This CDR3 is built from 17 residues. CDR3 loop: CASSLWEGLADSYEQYF. The DNA for the CDR3 is TGTGCCAGCAGTTTATGGGAGGGACTAGCGGACTCCTACGAGCAGTACTTC.

J is TRBJ2-7 and V is TRBV7-3, with D possibly TRBD1 on 5 matching bases. This CDR3 region has 15 residues. Looked up from germline, CDR1 is SGHTA and CDR2 is FQGTGA. V was cut by 2 bases and J by 3 bases, with 14 bases left in between. CDR3 sequence (DNA): TGTGCCAGCAGCTTATTTGGGCAGGGCAGCTACGAGCAGTACTTC. This codes for CASSLFGQGSYEQYF.

The chain uses TRBV6-5 and TRBJ1-1; D is possibly TRBD1 (5 bases). Germline CDR1 and CDR2: MNHEY and SVGAGI. The length of the CDR3 is 14 residues. Trimming took 2 bases from V and 3 from J, leaving 10 bases between them. In nucleotides, the CDR3 is TGTGCCAGCAGTTACAACAGGTATTACACTGAAGCTTTCTTT. Translation: CASSYNRYYTEAFF.

The V gene is TRBV4-2, the J gene TRBJ2-3; perhaps TRBD1 as D (6 bases). Per the germline V gene, CDR1 is LGHNA and CDR2 is YNFKEQ. This CDR3 contains 16 residues. Between the trimmed V and J ends, which lost 0 bases and 8 bases, there was a span of 18 bases. The CDR3 sequence: CASSQDNQGWAVTQYF. In DNA form, the CDR3 reads TGTGCCAGCAGCCAAGATAACCAGGGGTGGGCGGTTACGCAGTATTTT.

The genes are TRBV19 and TRBJ2-1; 8 nucleotides match TRBD2. The V gene end was trimmed by 4 bases and the J gene end by 4 bases; junction bases not matched to a gene: 9. The CDR3 has 16 amino acids. CDR1 and CDR2 from the germline V gene are LNHDA and SQIVND (reference sequence). The CDR3 DNA follows: TGTGCCAGTAGTAACCCCGGGGAGCGGGGGTACAATGAGCAGTTCTTC. This codes for CASSNPGERGYNEQFF.

The CDR3: CAGLRGGDYGYTF. CDR3 DNA sequence: TGTGCCGGGTTAAGGGGAGGTGACTATGGCTACACCTTC. The chain combines TRBV30 with TRBJ1-2; D might be TRBD1 (5 bases). The germline V and J ends were trimmed by 8 bases and 3 bases, with 16 bases remaining between them. The CDR3 spans 13 residues. Germline loops: CDR1 GTSNPN, CDR2 SVGIG (reference sequence).

The chain combines TRBV7-9 with TRBJ2-1, with D uncertain. CDR3 length: 12 amino acids. The germline V gene has CDR1 SEHNR and CDR2 FQNEAQ (reference sequence). Deletions cut 3 bases from V and 7 bases from J, with 7 bases between. Here the CDR3 DNA reads TGTGCCAGCAGCTTCCTATCAAATGAGCAGTTCTTC. This translates into CASSFLSNEQFF.

The chain joins TRBV23-1 to TRBJ2-2; D is ambiguous. TRBV23-1 qualifies as an ORF whose function is uncertain. The germline V and J ends were trimmed by 6 bases and 6 bases, with 5 bases remaining between them. The CDR3 runs 11 residues. The CDR3 loop is CASSVPGELFF. As DNA, the CDR3 is TGCGCCAGCAGCGTTCCCGGGGAGCTGTTTTTT.

This chain uses TRBV29-1 with TRBJ1-5, with a tentative D call TRBD1 (5 bases). CDR1 is SQVTM, CDR2 ANQGSEA, per germline. Trimming cost V 7 bases and J 5 bases, with 15 bases left between them. The CDR3 has 13 residues. The CDR3 DNA reads TGCAGCGCGGGGGTGTCAGACGATCAGCCCCAGCATTTT. This codes for CSAGVSDDQPQHF. Complete variable domain (other parts from reference TRBV29-1 and TRBJ1-5): SAVISQKPSRDICQRGTSLTIQCQVDSQVTMMFWYRQQPGQSLTLIATANQGSEATYESGFVIDKFPISRPNLTFSTLTVSNMSPEDSSIYLCSAGVSDDQPQHFGDGTRLSIL.

The V and J genes are TRBV19 and TRBJ2-7; unclear D gene. The germline V and J ends were trimmed by 6 bases and 0 bases, with 12 bases remaining between them. The CDR3 has 14 residues. Germline CDR1 is LNHDA and CDR2 is SQIVND (reference sequence). The CDR3 sequence: CASRATKSSYEQYF. CDR3 DNA sequence: TGTGCCAGTAGAGCGACGAAAAGCTCCTACGAGCAGTACTTC.

V gene TRBV7-8 combines with J gene TRBJ2-7; D might be TRBD1 (5 bases). With 2 bases removed from V and 3 bases from J, the gap between germline ends came to 17 bases. The germline V gene encodes CDR1 SGHVS and CDR2 FQNEAQ. The CDR3 covers 16 residues. The CDR3 region is CASSLRPQGWIYEQYF. The DNA for the CDR3 is TGTGCCAGCAGCTTACGTCCCCAGGGATGGATCTACGAGCAGTACTTC.

The chain carries TRBV18 and TRBJ1-1, with 9 bases lining up with TRBD1. After removal of 0 bases from V and 6 bases from J, the junction contained 8 bases not matched to a gene. The CDR3 covers 16 residues. Germline CDR1 is KGHSH and CDR2 is LQKENI. The CDR3 DNA reads as TGTGCCAGCTCACCACCCCCGGGACAGGGCAACGCTGAAGCTTTCTTT. This sequence encodes CASSPPPGQGNAEAFF.

The chain joins TRBV19 to TRBJ1-1; 11 bases fit TRBD1. The CDR3 length is 16 residues. Losses at the gene ends were 9 bases for V and 1 base for J; bases not matched to a gene: 10. CDR1 and CDR2 (germline): LNHDA, SQIVND (reference sequence). The DNA for the CDR3 is TGTGCCAGCGCCGGACAGGGGGCGAATGGGAACACTGAAGCTTTCTTT. Its protein is CASAGQGANGNTEAFF.

The rearrangement joins TRBV27 to TRBJ1-5; no reliable D call. Trimming shortened V by 3 bases and J by 5 bases, and 5 bases separated the two germline ends. The CDR3 length is 12 residues. The germline V gene encodes CDR1 MNHEY and CDR2 SMNVEV (reference sequence). The CDR3 loop is CASSFLDQPQHF. The CDR3 DNA reads as TGTGCCAGCAGTTTTCTAGATCAGCCCCAGCATTTT.

The chain is built from TRBV5-1 and TRBJ2-2; 7 bases line up with TRBD2. Germline V gene lookup returns CDR1 SGHRS and CDR2 YFSETQ. The CDR3 extends over 13 amino acids. The trim removed 2 bases at V and 6 bases at J, leaving 1 base unmatched. CDR3 in amino acids: CASSFTSAGELFF. CDR3 sequence (DNA): TGCGCCAGCAGCTTCACTAGCGCCGGGGAGCTGTTTTTT.

The chain recombines TRBV27 with TRBJ2-5; 7 bases match TRBD2. V dropped 2 bases and J dropped 5; count of bases not matched to a gene: 17. Germline CDR1 is MNHEY and CDR2 is SMNVEV (reference sequence). The CDR3 spans 18 residues. For the CDR3, the DNA is TGTGCCAGCAGTTTAGGACATGGCAACGGGAGGAGTGACGAGACCCAGTACTTC. This encodes CASSLGHGNGRSDETQYF.

V and J are TRBV28 and TRBJ1-1, with D perhaps TRBD1 (6 bases). This CDR3 has 15 residues. Per the germline V gene, CDR1 is MDHEN and CDR2 is SYDVKM. V lost 3 bases to trimming and J lost 1 base, with 12 bases between them. CDR3 in amino acids: CASSFGQPGNTEAFF. The CDR3 coding sequence is TGTGCCAGCAGTTTCGGACAGCCTGGGAACACTGAAGCTTTCTTT.

The V gene is TRBV7-3, the J gene TRBJ1-1; 7 bases align to TRBD1. Per germline, CDR1 SGHTA and CDR2 FQGTGA. V gave up 5 bases and J gave up 5 bases; unmatched junction bases: 11. CDR3 length equals 15 residues. This CDR3 reads CASSPRQGRMTEAFF. The CDR3 DNA is TGTGCCAGCAGCCCACGACAGGGAAGGATGACTGAAGCTTTCTTT.

This chain uses TRBV29-1 with TRBJ2-1; 12 nucleotides agree with TRBD2. CDR3 length: 15 residues. Germline assignment: CDR1 SQVTM and CDR2 ANQGSEA. The V segment lost 6 bases and the J segment 0 bases; nucleotides outside the gene matches: 3. CDR3 sequence reads: CSVQLAGGSYNEQFF. The CDR3, as DNA: TGCAGCGTACAACTAGCGGGAGGCTCCTACAATGAGCAGTTCTTC.

V usage is TRBV6-5 and J usage is TRBJ2-7; TRBD2 agrees at 9 bases. V gave up 6 bases and J gave up 2 bases; unmatched junction bases: 8. From germline, CDR1 is MNHEY and CDR2 SVGAGI. The CDR3 length is 15 residues. CDR3 region: CASRQTSGTTYEQYF. The CDR3 nucleotides read TGTGCCAGCAGGCAGACTAGCGGCACAACCTACGAGCAGTACTTC.

J is TRBJ2-7 and V is TRBV30; TRBD1 aligns across 8 bases. Germline V gene data show CDR1 as GTSNPN and CDR2 as SVGIG (reference sequence). V dropped 1 base and J dropped 5; count of bases not matched to a gene: 13. There are 16 residues in the CDR3. The CDR3 DNA sequence: TGTGCCTGGAGTGCCGAGGGACAGGCTTTACGGGACGAGCAGTACTTC. Its protein is CAWSAEGQALRDEQYF.

V gene TRBV9 combines with J gene TRBJ2-7; possible D gene TRBD1, 6 bases. The CDR3 consists of 12 residues. Germline V gene lookup returns CDR1 SGDLS and CDR2 YYNGEE. Trimming left V 3 bases short and J 5 bases short, with 9 bases between. Here the CDR3 reads CASSEGDHEQYF. DNA for the CDR3: TGTGCCAGCAGCGAGGGGGATCACGAGCAGTACTTC.

V is TRBV28 and J is TRBJ2-2, with 7 positions matching TRBD1. The CDR3 consists of 14 residues. V was pared by 6 bases and J by 2 bases, with 3 bases of the junction left unmatched. Germline V gene lookup returns CDR1 MDHEN and CDR2 SYDVKM. CDR3 nucleotide sequence: TGTGCCAGCAGGCGGACAGGTAACACCGGGGAGCTGTTTTTT. Translating gives CASRRTGNTGELFF.

The chain combines TRBV6-1 with TRBJ2-5, with TRBD2 identical over 7 bases. Germline assignment: CDR1 MNHNS and CDR2 SASEGT. The trim removed 7 bases at V and 1 base at J, leaving 9 bases unmatched. This CDR3 region has 15 residues. The CDR3 DNA is TGTGCCAGCACCTCCTCCGGGGGGATCCAAGAGACCCAGTACTTC. Protein product: CASTSSGGIQETQYF.

The V and J genes are TRBV4-1 and TRBJ2-3; perhaps TRBD1 as D (5 bases). The CDR3 totals 14 residues. V dropped 4 bases and J dropped 1 base, with 9 bases sitting between them. Germline V gene sequence: CDR1 MGHRA, CDR2 YSYEKL. DNA of the CDR3: TGCGCCAGCAGCCGACAGTTCCGCACAGATACGCAGTATTTT. It yields the protein CASSRQFRTDTQYF.

The chain couples TRBV19 to TRBJ1-1; 8 bases fit TRBD1. Germline CDR1 reads LNHDA; CDR2 reads SQIVND (reference sequence). The junction had 5 bases not matched to a gene; V was cut back by 6 bases and J by 5 bases. This CDR3 is built from 13 residues. The CDR3, as DNA: TGTGCCAGTAGGGGACAGGCGGGGACTGAAGCTTTCTTT. It yields the protein CASRGQAGTEAFF.

The V call is TRBV5-6, the J call TRBJ1-2; TRBD1 agrees at 8 bases. The germline CDR1 and CDR2 sequences are SGHDT and YYEEEE. This CDR3 spans 14 amino acids. With V trimmed by 4 bases and J by 2 bases, 4 bases remained unmatched. CDR3 bases: TGTGCCAGCAGCACCGGACAGGGAAACTATGGCTACACCTTC. Its translation: CASSTGQGNYGYTF.

V gene TRBV2 combines with J gene TRBJ1-2, with no clear D. Germline CDR1 is SNHLY and CDR2 is FYNNEI. V was shortened by 1 base and J by 5 bases, with 11 bases between the two germline ends. The CDR3 runs 14 residues. This CDR3 reads CASSEVVSVYGYTF. The CDR3 bases are TGTGCCAGCAGTGAAGTGGTCAGTGTGTATGGCTACACCTTC.

The J gene is TRBJ2-7, the V gene TRBV5-1; 8 nucleotides line up with TRBD2. From germline, CDR1 is SGHRS and CDR2 YFSETQ. The CDR3 has 15 residues. With V trimmed by 3 bases and J by 2 bases, 7 bases remained unmatched. The CDR3 region has the DNA TGCGCCAGCAGCTCCGGGACTAGTCGTCCCTACGAGCAGTACTTC. Its protein product is CASSSGTSRPYEQYF.

The chain couples TRBV5-6 to TRBJ2-2, with D maybe TRBD1 (8 bases). V was cut by 0 bases and J by 4 bases, with 13 bases left in between. The CDR3 totals 16 residues. The germline V gene has CDR1 SGHDT and CDR2 YYEEEE. As DNA, the CDR3 is TGTGCCAGCAGCTTGGAGCGGGACAGGAGCACCGGGGAGCTGTTTTTT. It codes for CASSLERDRSTGELFF.

The chain is built from TRBV7-9 and TRBJ2-7; D ambiguous. Per the germline V gene, CDR1 is SEHNR and CDR2 is FQNEAQ (reference sequence). The V gene lost 1 base and the J gene lost 7 bases, with 11 bases spanning the gap. This CDR3 contains 13 residues. This chain's CDR3 is CASSLESQVEQYF. For the CDR3, the DNA is TGTGCCAGCAGCTTAGAGTCTCAGGTAGAGCAGTACTTC.